One and the same sample provided the 27 T cell receptor beta chains below, sequenced in a study of CD8 T cell repertoires and HIV-1 epitope variants. The protocol was immunoSEQ multiplex PCR, while the TCRdb copy is restricted to in-frame clones and leaves out a portion. The sample has about 3,300 clones; approximately 69% are singletons. These TCRs' antigens remain unknown. Sequencing was performed on cultured CD8+ T cells derived from PBMCs. Source of these receptors: a male donor with HIV.

This clone occurred a few times. This chain links TRBV6-5 with TRBJ1-6, with a tentative D call TRBD1 (5 bases). The V and J ends lost 5 bases and 5 bases respectively, with 10 bases between them. This CDR3 has 14 residues. The V gene's germline CDR1 is MNHEY and CDR2 SVGAGI. Here the CDR3 reads CASSTGTDNSPLHF. The CDR3 DNA sequence: TGTGCCAGCAGTACCGGGACTGATAATTCACCCCTCCACTTT.

The chain links TRBV4-3 to TRBJ2-1; no clear D gene. The germline V gene encodes CDR1 LGHNA and CDR2 YSLEER. V was clipped by 1 base and J by 6 bases, with 13 bases between them. CDR3 size: 15 residues. CDR3 loop: CASSQAVGAINEQFF. The CDR3 DNA follows: TGCGCCAGCAGCCAAGCGGTGGGTGCGATCAATGAGCAGTTCTTC.

The chain joins TRBV30 to TRBJ2-5, with 7 bases lining up with TRBD1. Germline V gives CDR1 GTSNPN, CDR2 SVGIG (reference sequence). The CDR3 totals 14 residues. Losses at the gene ends were 1 base for V and 1 base for J; bases not matched to a gene: 3. In nucleotides, the CDR3 is TGTGCCTGGAGTGAGGGACAGATCCAAGAGACCCAGTACTTC. This translates into CAWSEGQIQETQYF.

This chain uses TRBV6-5 with TRBJ2-7; 9 positions agree with TRBD2. Germline CDR1 reads MNHEY; CDR2 reads SVGAGI. The CDR3 totals 14 residues. J gave up 2 bases and V 2 bases, and 1 base lay outside the gene matches. The CDR3, as DNA: TGTGCCAGCAGTTACGGGACTAGCCCCTACGAGCAGTACTTC. Residues: CASSYGTSPYEQYF.

V is TRBV9 and J is TRBJ1-4; tentatively, D is TRBD1 (5 bases). The V end was cut by 4 bases, the J end by 0 bases, with 13 bases between. Germline loops: CDR1 SGDLS, CDR2 YYNGEE. The CDR3 loop spans 16 amino acids. This chain's CDR3 is CASSTGPWATNEKLFF. The CDR3 DNA reads TGTGCCAGCAGCACGGGACCGTGGGCAACTAATGAAAAACTGTTTTTT.

The gene calls are TRBV4-3 and TRBJ2-3; D is undetermined. The CDR3 is made up of 16 amino acids. V was pared by 0 bases and J by 6 bases, with 16 bases between. Germline lookup yields CDR1 LGHNA and CDR2 YSLEER. DNA for the CDR3: TGCGCCAGCAGCCAAGACCGGCCCAGTAGGGCGGATACGCAGTATTTT. Translation: CASSQDRPSRADTQYF.

V and J are TRBV14 and TRBJ2-1; D is undetermined. The germline V gene encodes CDR1 SGHDN and CDR2 FVKESK. Trimming took 4 bases from V and 3 from J, leaving 1 base between them. The CDR3 has 11 residues. CDR3 nucleotides: TGTGCCAGCAGCCTCTACAATGAGCAGTTCTTC. Its protein product is CASSLYNEQFF.

The chain couples TRBV19 to TRBJ2-6; tentative D call: TRBD1 (6 bases). V dropped 11 bases and J dropped 4 bases, with 24 bases sitting between them. The CDR3 has 17 amino acids. Germline loops: CDR1 LNHDA, CDR2 SQIVND (reference sequence). The CDR3 DNA sequence: TGTGCCTCTCGGACGGGGACAACACCAGGGGGGGCCAACGTCCTGACTTTC. It translates to CASRTGTTPGGANVLTF. Variable domain in full (rest from reference TRBV19 and TRBJ2-6): DGGITQSPKYLFRKEGQNVTLSCEQNLNHDAMYWYRQDPGQGLRLIYYSQIVNDFQKGDIAEGYSVSREKKESFPLTVTSAQKNPTAFYLCASRTGTTPGGANVLTFGAGSRLTVL.

V is TRBV2 and J is TRBJ2-7, with D maybe TRBD1 (6 bases). Trimming pared 4 bases from V and 5 bases from J, leaving 18 bases between. This CDR3 contains 15 residues. Germline V gene sequence: CDR1 SNHLY, CDR2 FYNNEI. The CDR3 DNA follows: TGTGCCAGCAGTGTGCTTACAGGGAAAAATGACGAGCAGTACTTC. It codes for CASSVLTGKNDEQYF.

As regards this clone: The junction differs from germline at one of its ends, possibly a read error. This chain uses TRBV11-2 with TRBJ1-1; D gene uncertain. The germline gives CDR1 SGHAT, CDR2 FQNNGV. This CDR3 is 13 amino acids long. CDR3 residues: CASSLDGQSEAFF. For the CDR3, the DNA is TGTGCCAGCAGCTTAGATGGGCAGTCTGAGGCTTTCTTT.

The chain couples TRBV2 to TRBJ1-1, with 9 positions matching TRBD1. The length of the CDR3 is 14 residues. Trimming at V came to 4 bases and at J to 5 bases, leaving 5 bases not matched to a gene. Germline V lookup: CDR1 SNHLY, CDR2 FYNNEI. CDR3: CASSGRQGGTEAFF. In DNA, the CDR3 is TGTGCCAGCAGTGGGAGACAGGGGGGGACTGAAGCTTTCTTT.

The V call is TRBV5-4, the J call TRBJ2-1, with D unclear. The germline V and J ends were trimmed by 3 bases and 6 bases, with 13 bases remaining between them. The germline V gene encodes CDR1 SGHNT and CDR2 YYREEE (reference sequence). The CDR3 has 14 amino acids. DNA of the CDR3: TGTGCCAGCAGCTCACCCCAAGCGATCAATGAGCAGTTCTTC. Its translation: CASSSPQAINEQFF.

This clone is hyperexpanded by share. The genes are TRBV4-3 and TRBJ2-7; TRBD2 might be the D (6 bases). V shed 0 bases and J shed 0 bases, with 21 bases lying between them. The CDR3 loop spans 19 amino acids. CDR1 is LGHNA, CDR2 YSLEER, per germline. The CDR3 DNA is TGCGCCAGCAGCCAAGAGCCGGGAGCGGGCGCCCTGAGCTCCTACGAGCAGTACTTC. Its translation is CASSQEPGAGALSSYEQYF.

The rearrangement uses TRBV2 and TRBJ2-7; 8 bases map to TRBD1. V was pared by 7 bases and J by 7 bases, with 9 bases of the junction left unmatched. Germline CDR1 SNHLY, CDR2 FYNNEI. The CDR3 contains 13 residues. In DNA, the CDR3 is TGTGCCAGCATAAGGACAGGGACGCGTGAGCAGTACTTC. Protein sequence: CASIRTGTREQYF. The full variable domain, with the rest looked up from reference TRBV2 and TRBJ2-7, is EPEVTQTPSHQVTQMGQEVILRCVPISNHLYFYWYRQILGQKVEFLVSFYNNEISEKSEIFDDQFSVERPDGSNFTLKIRSTKLEDSAMYFCASIRTGTREQYFGPGTRLTVT.

The chain is built from TRBV19 and TRBJ1-1, with 10 bases lining up with TRBD1. Germline-derived CDR1 and CDR2 are LNHDA and SQIVND (reference sequence). V trimming: 3 bases; J trimming: 4 bases; junction bases outside the gene matches: 2. This CDR3 region has 14 residues. CDR3 DNA: TGTGCCAGTAGTATGGACAGGGGGTTCACTGAAGCTTTCTTT. Translation gives CASSMDRGFTEAFF.

The chain combines TRBV27 with TRBJ2-7; 7 positions agree with TRBD2. The junction had 7 bases not matched to a gene; V was cut back by 5 bases and J by 0 bases. The CDR3 totals 15 residues. The V gene's germline CDR1 is MNHEY and CDR2 SMNVEV (reference sequence). CDR3 protein: CASSPVGGSSYEQYF. The CDR3 DNA sequence: TGTGCCAGCAGTCCCGTGGGCGGGAGCTCCTACGAGCAGTACTTC.

This clone was seen a few times. The V call is TRBV5-4, the J call TRBJ1-5; D unclear. V was pared by 2 bases and J by 0 bases, with 6 bases between. CDR1 and CDR2 from the germline V gene are SGHNT and YYREEE (reference sequence). This CDR3 has 14 amino acids. CDR3 amino acids: CASSFSGSNQPQHF. The CDR3, as DNA: TGTGCCAGCAGCTTTTCGGGTAGCAATCAGCCCCAGCATTTT.

The chain is built from TRBV6-5 and TRBJ2-2; D may be TRBD1 (5 bases). V lost 0 bases and J 5 bases, leaving 7 bases between the germline ends. The CDR3 has 14 residues. Germline-derived CDR1 and CDR2 are MNHEY and SVGAGI. CDR3 region: CASSYSQGTGELFF. The CDR3 region has the DNA TGTGCCAGCAGTTACTCGCAGGGAACCGGGGAGCTGTTTTTT.

This clone was seen more than once but under ten times. The rearrangement links TRBV5-6 to TRBJ2-7, with unresolved D. Germline CDR1 SGHDT, CDR2 YYEEEE. The V and J ends lost 0 bases and 2 bases respectively, with 9 bases between them. The CDR3 length is 14 residues. The DNA for the CDR3 is TGTGCCAGCAGCTTGGCCGGCAGCGCCTACGAGCAGTACTTC. Its protein product is CASSLAGSAYEQYF. Looking up the rest from reference TRBV5-6 and TRBJ2-7 gives the full variable domain: DAGVTQSPTHLIKTRGQQVTLRCSPKSGHDTVSWYQQALGQGPQFIFQYYEEEERQRGNFPDRFSGHQFPNYSSELNVNALLLGDSALYLCASSLAGSAYEQYFGPGTRLTVT.

The rearrangement joins TRBV21-1 to TRBJ1-1; TRBD1, the table's D call, lacks a check against the DNA. TRBV21-1 constitutes a pseudogene. This CDR3 has 16 amino acids. CDR3 in amino acids: CASIFTGQLMNTEAFF. The CDR3 DNA reads as TGTGCCAGCATCTTTACAGGGCAACTAATGAACACTGAAGCTTTCTTT.

The V gene is TRBV13, the J gene TRBJ1-4; D call uncertain. The germline gives CDR1 PRHDT, CDR2 FYEKMQ (reference sequence). V lost 0 bases, J lost 3 bases, and 14 bases lay in between. The CDR3 has 17 amino acids. The CDR3 DNA is TGTGCCAGCAGCTTAGGCCTCGAGTCAGGTTCTAATGAAAAACTGTTTTTT. It translates to CASSLGLESGSNEKLFF.

The chain joins TRBV9 to TRBJ1-1; TRBD1 matches at 8 bases. The CDR3 consists of 14 residues. V was pared by 4 bases and J by 5 bases, with 7 bases of the junction left unmatched. Germline lookup yields CDR1 SGDLS and CDR2 YYNGEE. CDR3 sequence (DNA): TGTGCCAGCAGCCCTACAGGGGGAGGTACTGAAGCTTTCTTT. Amino acids: CASSPTGGGTEAFF.

A few counts support this clone. The chain recombines TRBV29-1 with TRBJ1-1; TRBD1 matches at 9 bases. V gave up 7 bases and J gave up 3 bases; unmatched junction bases: 3. Germline loops: CDR1 SQVTM, CDR2 ANQGSEA. CDR3 size: 12 residues. The CDR3 sequence is CSARTGDTEAFF. The CDR3 coding sequence is TGCAGCGCGAGGACAGGGGACACTGAAGCTTTCTTT.

The V gene is TRBV5-4, the J gene TRBJ1-1, with TRBD1 identical over 7 bases. Germline CDR1 is SGHNT and CDR2 is YYREEE (reference sequence). The CDR3 sequence is 13 residues long. V lost 4 bases to trimming and J lost 1 base; unmatched junction nucleotides: 1. CDR3 loop: CASSGQANTEAFF. DNA of the CDR3: TGTGCCAGCAGCGGACAGGCGAACACTGAAGCTTTCTTT.

The chain has TRBV5-1 and TRBJ2-3; D remains unclear. This CDR3 spans 15 amino acids. Germline CDR1 SGHRS, CDR2 YFSETQ. Trimming cost V 0 bases and J 3 bases, with 11 bases left between them. The CDR3 DNA sequence: TGCGCCAGCAGCTTGGGGCTAGTGAGTACAGATACGCAGTATTTT. Translation: CASSLGLVSTDTQYF.

Within the sample, this clone is large. J is TRBJ1-2 and V is TRBV28; a weak D match, TRBD1 (5 bases). The CDR3 totals 16 residues. Germline V gene lookup returns CDR1 MDHEN and CDR2 SYDVKM. The V and J ends lost 5 bases and 3 bases respectively, with 19 bases between them. The CDR3 region is CASSIRPTDFDYGYTF. In DNA form, the CDR3 reads TGTGCCAGCAGTATACGCCCGACAGATTTCGACTATGGCTACACCTTC.

V and J are TRBV7-9 and TRBJ1-5; D gene uncertain. V dropped 1 base and J dropped 2 bases, with 6 bases sitting between them. CDR1 is SEHNR and CDR2 is FQNEAQ in the germline V gene (reference sequence). The CDR3 totals 14 residues. The CDR3 reads CASSLGQGNQPQHF. The CDR3 coding sequence is TGTGCCAGCAGCTTAGGCCAAGGCAATCAGCCCCAGCATTTT. The whole variable domain, filled in from reference TRBV7-9 and TRBJ1-5, reads DTGVSQNPRHKITKRGQNVTFRCDPISEHNRLYWYRQTLGQGPEFLTYFQNEAQLEKSRLLSDRFSAERPKGSFSTLEIQRTEQGDSAMYLCASSLGQGNQPQHFGDGTRLSIL.